The 27 T cell receptor beta chains listed next were all sequenced from one sample in a study of T cells in pancreatic ductal adenocarcinoma. No neoadjuvant therapy was given to the selected pancreatic ductal adenocarcinoma patients before their surgery. The data were produced by immunoSEQ multiplex PCR, yet TCRdb's version contains in-frame clones alone and is incomplete. The repertoire has 85,000 to 120,000 clones, more than 90% of them found once; the top ten carry approximately 3.1%. Sequencing was performed on PBMCs. The receptors were gathered from a human donor with pancreatic ductal adenocarcinoma.

The rearrangement uses TRBV7-8 and TRBJ1-2, with 7 bases matching TRBD1. The CDR3 contains 15 residues. CDR1 is SGHVS and CDR2 is FQNEAQ in the germline V gene. Trimming took 4 bases from V and 4 from J; bases not matched to a gene: 9. The CDR3 DNA reads as TGTGCCAGCAGCTCATACAGGGGACGCTTCTATGGCTACACCTTC. This codes for CASSSYRGRFYGYTF. Drawing the rest from reference TRBV7-8 and TRBJ1-2, the complete variable domain is GAGVSQSPRYKVAKRGQDVALRCDPISGHVSLFWYQQALGQGPEFLTYFQNEAQLDKSGLPSDRFFAERPEGSVSTLKIQRTQQEDSAVYLCASSSYRGRFYGYTFGSGTRLTVV.

The CDR3 loop is CASSLDLYNEQFF. CDR3 sequence (DNA): TGCGCCAGCAGCTTGGACCTATACAATGAGCAGTTCTTC. The V gene is TRBV5-1, the J gene TRBJ2-1, with D unresolved. V dropped 0 bases and J dropped 4 bases, with 5 bases sitting between them. Germline loops: CDR1 SGHRS, CDR2 YFSETQ. This CDR3 spans 13 amino acids. Drawing the rest from reference TRBV5-1 and TRBJ2-1, the complete variable domain is KAGVTQTPRYLIKTRGQQVTLSCSPISGHRSVSWYQQTPGQGLQFLFEYFSETQRNKGNFPGRFSGRQFSNSRSEMNVSTLELGDSALYLCASSLDLYNEQFFGPGTRLTVL.

This chain joins TRBV10-1 and TRBJ2-1, with TRBD2 matching 9 bases. CDR1 is WNHNN, CDR2 SYGVQD, per germline (reference sequence). The CDR3 consists of 13 residues. Trimming at V came to 4 bases and at J to 7 bases, leaving 2 bases not matched to a gene. This CDR3 reads CASSVSGRNEQFF. The CDR3 nucleotides read TGCGCCAGCAGTGTGAGCGGGAGGAATGAGCAGTTCTTC.

The V call is TRBV6-1, the J call TRBJ2-5, with 12 positions matching TRBD2. J lost 1 base, V lost 2 bases, and 8 bases had no gene match. CDR1 MNHNS and CDR2 SASEGT come from the germline V gene. The CDR3 runs to 18 residues. For the CDR3, the DNA is TGTGCCAGCAGTGAACGACTAGCGGGAGATCGTAGCCAAGAGACCCAGTACTTC. Its protein product is CASSERLAGDRSQETQYF.

V usage is TRBV30 and J usage is TRBJ1-1; 8 bases match TRBD1. The CDR3 extends over 13 amino acids. CDR1 is GTSNPN, CDR2 SVGIG, per germline (reference sequence). Unmatched junction bases numbered 2, after V lost 2 bases and J lost 3 bases. The CDR3 spells CAWSKDRDTEAFF. The CDR3 region has the DNA TGTGCCTGGAGTAAGGACAGGGACACTGAAGCTTTCTTT.

The V gene is TRBV5-1, the J gene TRBJ1-4; no reliable D call. This CDR3 is built from 15 residues. V was pared by 4 bases and J by 3 bases, with 13 bases between. Germline V gene data show CDR1 as SGHRS and CDR2 as YFSETQ. The CDR3 nucleotides are TGCGCCAGCAGCCCCCTGCTAACCGCTAATGAAAAACTGTTTTTT. This translates into CASSPLLTANEKLFF.

The chain carries TRBV5-1 and TRBJ1-1, with D unresolved. Germline CDR1 is SGHRS and CDR2 is YFSETQ. V lost 0 bases to trimming and J lost 5 bases, with 8 bases between them. This CDR3 contains 13 residues. The CDR3 nucleotides are TGCGCCAGCAGCTTGGAGGGAGTGACTGAAGCTTTCTTT. This sequence encodes CASSLEGVTEAFF.

The V call is TRBV27, the J call TRBJ2-7, with 13 bases fitting TRBD2. From germline, CDR1 is MNHEY and CDR2 SMNVEV (reference sequence). This CDR3 is built from 16 residues. With 0 bases clipped from V and 2 bases from J, the junction kept 1 base outside the gene matches. CDR3 sequence (DNA): TGTGCCAGCAGTTTATCGGGACTAGCGGGGCCCTACGAGCAGTACTTC. Translated, it gives CASSLSGLAGPYEQYF.

The chain links TRBV29-1 to TRBJ2-1; maybe TRBD2 (7 bases). This CDR3 has 13 amino acids. V was pared by 0 bases and J by 7 bases, with 10 bases between. Germline V lookup: CDR1 SQVTM, CDR2 ANQGSEA. DNA of the CDR3: TGCAGCGTTGAAGAACAGGGAGGGAATGAGCAGTTCTTC. This sequence encodes CSVEEQGGNEQFF.

The chain combines TRBV2 with TRBJ2-3; 7 nucleotides align to TRBD1. The V gene's germline CDR1 is SNHLY and CDR2 FYNNEI. The V and J ends lost 3 bases and 4 bases, in that order; junction bases with no gene match: 1. The CDR3 runs to 13 residues. DNA for the CDR3: TGTGCCAGCAGTGAGACAGGGTCAGATACGCAGTATTTT. Amino acids: CASSETGSDTQYF.

The rearrangement links TRBV10-3 to TRBJ2-3, with 7 bases fitting TRBD2. The CDR3 consists of 15 residues. In germline, CDR1 is ENHRY, CDR2 SYGVKD. Losses at the gene ends were 8 bases for V and 2 bases for J; bases not matched to a gene: 10. Here the CDR3 reads CAISGGGENTDTQYF. The CDR3 nucleotides read TGTGCCATCTCCGGCGGGGGAGAAAACACAGATACGCAGTATTTT.

This clone has just one count. This chain connects TRBV4-1 to TRBJ2-4, with 14 bases identical to TRBD2. The length of the CDR3 is 19 residues. Trimming took 0 bases from V and 7 from J; bases not matched to a gene: 11. Germline V lookup: CDR1 MGHRA, CDR2 YSYEKL. The CDR3 sequence: CASSQEPPGLAGVRNIQYF. The CDR3 nucleotides are TGCGCCAGCAGCCAAGAGCCTCCGGGACTAGCGGGAGTTAGGAACATTCAGTACTTC.

This clone was seen just once. The chain is built from TRBV4-1 and TRBJ2-5; the D gene is possibly TRBD2 (7 bases). CDR1 is MGHRA and CDR2 is YSYEKL in the germline V gene. This CDR3 region has 11 residues. The CDR3 is CAVGGGETQYF. CDR3 in DNA: TGCGCTGTGGGAGGGGGAGAGACCCAGTACTTC.

V and J are TRBV4-2 and TRBJ2-7, with a weak D call TRBD2 (6 bases). The CDR3 consists of 15 residues. CDR1 is LGHNA and CDR2 is YNFKEQ in the germline V gene. The germline V and J ends were trimmed by 5 bases and 4 bases, with 18 bases remaining between them. CDR3 sequence: CASSAGSGPLYEQYF. The CDR3 DNA reads as TGTGCCAGCAGCGCGGGATCGGGACCGCTTTACGAGCAGTACTTC.

The V call is TRBV28, the J call TRBJ2-3, with TRBD2 identical over 8 bases. The CDR3 runs 13 residues. CDR1 and CDR2 from the germline V gene are MDHEN and SYDVKM. J lost 10 bases, V lost 6 bases, and 9 bases had no gene match. The CDR3 coding sequence is TGTGCCAGCAGGGATCCCGGGACTAGACCGCAGTATTTT. It specifies CASRDPGTRPQYF.

The chain has TRBV6-5 and TRBJ1-2; 7 positions agree with TRBD1. Germline V gives CDR1 MNHEY, CDR2 SVGAGI. J lost 8 bases, V lost 0 bases, and 6 bases had no gene match. The CDR3 is 14 residues long. CDR3 region: CASSYSGGTGGYTF. The CDR3 DNA follows: TGTGCCAGCAGTTACTCAGGGGGCACGGGGGGCTACACCTTC.

The J gene is TRBJ2-7, the V gene TRBV7-9; no clear D. Trimming shortened V by 5 bases and J by 3 bases, and 11 bases separated the two germline ends. This CDR3 has 13 residues. Germline CDR1 and CDR2: SEHNR and FQNEAQ (reference sequence). The CDR3 region has the DNA TGTGCCAGCAGCCCTCCCTCTTTCTACGAGCAGTACTTC. Translation: CASSPPSFYEQYF.

This chain connects TRBV28 to TRBJ1-1; no firm D call. This CDR3 is built from 14 residues. V was cut by 3 bases and J by 2 bases, with 10 bases left in between. Germline V gene lookup returns CDR1 MDHEN and CDR2 SYDVKM. The CDR3 loop reads CASSLRPGNTEAFF. The CDR3 DNA follows: TGTGCCAGCAGTTTGAGGCCCGGCAACACTGAAGCTTTCTTT.

The chain carries TRBV5-4 and TRBJ2-1; TRBD2 matches 7 bases. This CDR3 region has 14 residues. V dropped 0 bases and J dropped 6; count of bases not matched to a gene: 3. Germline lookup yields CDR1 SGHNT and CDR2 YYREEE (reference sequence). In DNA, the CDR3 is TGTGCCAGCAGCTTGGCCCGCGGGAGCAATGAGCAGTTCTTC. Protein product: CASSLARGSNEQFF.

V gene TRBV5-1 combines with J gene TRBJ2-3, with TRBD1 as a possible D gene (6 bases). V lost 5 bases and J lost 3, with 13 bases in between. Germline assignment: CDR1 SGHRS and CDR2 YFSETQ. This CDR3 spans 14 amino acids. The CDR3 nucleotides read TGCGCCAGCAGGTACAGGGCAATTACAGATACGCAGTATTTT. Its translation is CASRYRAITDTQYF. Full variable domain (missing parts from reference TRBV5-1 and TRBJ2-3): KAGVTQTPRYLIKTRGQQVTLSCSPISGHRSVSWYQQTPGQGLQFLFEYFSETQRNKGNFPGRFSGRQFSNSRSEMNVSTLELGDSALYLCASRYRAITDTQYFGPGTRLTVL.

V and J are TRBV7-3 and TRBJ2-3; the D gene is possibly TRBD2 (5 bases). V was shortened by 2 bases and J by 2 bases, with 11 bases between the two germline ends. The CDR3 has 15 amino acids. The germline gives CDR1 SGHTA, CDR2 FQGTGA. CDR3 amino acids: CASSLHPGTTDTQYF. DNA of the CDR3: TGTGCCAGCAGCTTACATCCGGGAACCACAGATACGCAGTATTTT.

The chain uses TRBV27 and TRBJ2-7; maybe TRBD1 (5 bases). This CDR3 is built from 13 residues. Trimming shortened V by 5 bases and J by 3 bases, and 11 bases separated the two germline ends. Germline CDR1 and CDR2: MNHEY and SMNVEV (reference sequence). CDR3 sequence: CASSQRQFYEQYF. CDR3 coding DNA: TGTGCCAGCAGTCAACGACAGTTCTACGAGCAGTACTTC.

The CDR3 protein is CASSSQGYQPQHF. The CDR3 DNA is TGCGCCAGCAGTTCTCAGGGTTATCAGCCCCAGCATTTT. The J gene is TRBJ1-5, the V gene TRBV10-2; maybe TRBD1 (5 bases). Germline CDR1 and CDR2: WSHSY and SAAADI. This CDR3 is 13 amino acids long. Between the trimmed V and J ends, which lost 5 bases and 5 bases, there was a span of 10 bases.

The rearrangement joins TRBV7-2 to TRBJ1-4; D call uncertain. V lost 5 bases to trimming and J lost 3 bases, with 10 bases between them. The germline gives CDR1 SGHTA, CDR2 FQGNSA. This CDR3 is 14 amino acids long. CDR3 residues: CASSRSGANEKLFF. CDR3 in DNA: TGTGCCAGCAGCAGGTCCGGGGCTAATGAAAAACTGTTTTTT.

The chain joins TRBV19 to TRBJ1-1; tentatively, D is TRBD1 (5 bases). The CDR3 covers 13 residues. V was trimmed by 8 bases and J by 4 bases, leaving 14 bases between them. CDR1 and CDR2 from the germline V gene are LNHDA and SQIVND (reference sequence). The chain's CDR3 is CASGDVGGTEAFF. The CDR3 coding sequence is TGTGCCAGTGGGGACGTGGGGGGCACTGAAGCTTTCTTT.

This chain connects TRBV5-4 to TRBJ1-1, with D possibly TRBD1 on 6 matching bases. Germline V gene sequence: CDR1 SGHNT, CDR2 YYREEE (reference sequence). The V end lost 7 bases, the J end lost 13 bases, and 29 bases lay between the germline ends. The CDR3 length is 15 residues. The CDR3 DNA follows: TGTGCCAGCCGACGTGCCGGGGGGACACTACAAGACGGTTTCTTT. Amino acids: CASRRAGGTLQDGFF.

The chain carries TRBV6-5 and TRBJ2-7; no clear D gene. The CDR3 has 16 residues. Trimming took off 4 bases at V and 4 bases at J, with 20 bases between the two ends. Per the germline V gene, CDR1 is MNHEY and CDR2 is SVGAGI. The CDR3, as DNA: TGTGCCAGCAGTTTGTCCGGGTCCCTTACCCTTTACGAGCAGTACTTC. Protein product: CASSLSGSLTLYEQYF.